Listed here are 26 T cell receptor beta chains from one sample, sequenced in a study of cytomegalovirus exposure and HLA in healthy donors. The PCR had 60 Vbeta and 13 Jbeta primers. Produced via immunoSEQ multiplex PCR; TCRdb's table is partial and in-frame only. The sample has approximately 170,000 clones, approximately 80% seen once; the top ten hold approximately 2.3%. Sequencing was performed on PBMCs. The origin of the receptors is a male donor in good health and CMV-seronegative.

A single count supports this clone. The rearrangement uses TRBV11-3 and TRBJ2-7; 7 nucleotides agree with TRBD1. This CDR3 has 12 residues. Germline V CDR1 and CDR2: SGHNT, YENEEA. After removal of 4 bases from V and 6 bases from J, the junction contained 3 bases not matched to a gene. CDR3 DNA sequence: TGTGCCAGCAGCTCAACAGGGGTCGAGCAGTACTTC. This gives the protein CASSSTGVEQYF.

The gene calls are TRBV29-1 and TRBJ2-3; 13 bases map to TRBD2. Unmatched junction bases numbered 5, after V lost 6 bases and J lost 5 bases. Germline loops: CDR1 SQVTM, CDR2 ANQGSEA. This CDR3 contains 14 residues. The CDR3 here is CSVRLAGGLDTQYF. As DNA, the CDR3 is TGCAGCGTCAGACTAGCGGGAGGACTAGATACGCAGTATTTT.

This chain uses TRBV2 with TRBJ1-1, with TRBD1 matching 10 bases. The CDR3 has 14 amino acids. Germline CDR1 is SNHLY and CDR2 is FYNNEI. The V segment lost 4 bases and the J segment 6 bases; nucleotides outside the gene matches: 5. CDR3 nucleotides: TGTGCCAGCAGTGGGGGACAGGGGATTCCTGAAGCTTTCTTT. It yields the protein CASSGGQGIPEAFF.

The J gene is TRBJ2-2, the V gene TRBV5-6; D is ambiguous. Deletions cut 4 bases from V and 4 bases from J, with 5 bases between. The CDR3 totals 12 residues. Germline V CDR1 and CDR2: SGHDT, YYEEEE. The CDR3 DNA reads TGTGCCAGCAGCCGAGCCACCGGGGAGCTGTTTTTT. Its translation is CASSRATGELFF. Full variable domain (rest looked up from reference TRBV5-6 and TRBJ2-2): DAGVTQSPTHLIKTRGQQVTLRCSPKSGHDTVSWYQQALGQGPQFIFQYYEEEERQRGNFPDRFSGHQFPNYSSELNVNALLLGDSALYLCASSRATGELFFGEGSRLTVL.

This rearrangement joins TRBV7-3 to TRBJ1-1; the D is unclear. The CDR3 has 15 residues. The germline V and J ends were trimmed by 0 bases and 5 bases, with 13 bases remaining between them. Per the germline V gene, CDR1 is SGHTA and CDR2 is FQGTGA. Here the CDR3 DNA reads TGTGCCAGCAGCTTAACGTTAATTCGCGGGACTGAAGCTTTCTTT. Protein sequence: CASSLTLIRGTEAFF.

This clone was detected only a few times. The CDR3 DNA is TGTGCCAGCATTGGGGAGTTATCCTACAATGAGCAGTTCTTC. Amino acids: CASIGELSYNEQFF. The J gene is TRBJ2-1, the V gene TRBV6-1; a weak D match, TRBD2 (5 bases). Between the trimmed V and J ends, which lost 7 bases and 1 base, there was a span of 11 bases. The CDR3 totals 14 residues. Per the germline V gene, CDR1 is MNHNS and CDR2 is SASEGT.

The chain combines TRBV5-4 with TRBJ2-2; 7 positions match TRBD1. The trim removed 6 bases at V and 0 bases at J, leaving 5 bases unmatched. The V gene's germline CDR1 is SGHNT and CDR2 YYREEE (reference sequence). This CDR3 comprises 15 residues. The CDR3 region is CASTRDSSNTGELFF. CDR3 bases: TGTGCCAGCACCAGGGACAGCTCGAACACCGGGGAGCTGTTTTTT.

This chain connects TRBV9 to TRBJ2-2; TRBD2 matches 7 bases. This CDR3 contains 14 residues. Germline assignment: CDR1 SGDLS and CDR2 YYNGEE. V shed 0 bases and J 5 bases; nucleotides not matched to a gene: 1. The CDR3 DNA is TGTGCCAGCAGCGTAGCGCGGGGGACCGGGGAGCTGTTTTTT. Translating it yields CASSVARGTGELFF.

The J gene is TRBJ1-4, the V gene TRBV28, with D perhaps TRBD1 (5 bases). The CDR3 consists of 14 residues. Germline lookup yields CDR1 MDHEN and CDR2 SYDVKM. Deletions cut 5 bases from V and 8 bases from J, with 15 bases between. CDR3 in amino acids: CASSPPGGAEKLFF. In nucleotides, the CDR3 is TGTGCCAGCAGTCCACCGGGGGGTGCGGAAAAACTGTTTTTT.

The chain couples TRBV7-9 to TRBJ2-3, with TRBD2 identical over 12 bases. V lost 7 bases to trimming and J lost 0 bases; unmatched junction nucleotides: 2. From germline, CDR1 is SEHNR and CDR2 FQNEAQ (reference sequence). The CDR3 spans 15 residues. The CDR3 nucleotides read TGTGCCAGCACCGGGACTAGCGGGAGCACAGATACGCAGTATTTT. Protein: CASTGTSGSTDTQYF.

The chain recombines TRBV2 with TRBJ2-7; TRBD1 agrees at 9 bases. Germline V gene data show CDR1 as SNHLY and CDR2 as FYNNEI. V lost 5 bases and J lost 6; bases outside the gene matches: 11. This CDR3 spans 15 amino acids. The CDR3 sequence: CASSNGTGYVIEQYF. The CDR3 nucleotides are TGTGCCAGCAGTAATGGGACAGGGTATGTCATCGAGCAGTACTTC.

The chain joins TRBV6-5 to TRBJ1-2; D is ambiguous. CDR3 length: 15 residues. The V gene's germline CDR1 is MNHEY and CDR2 SVGAGI. The V end was cut by 7 bases, the J end by 5 bases, with 20 bases between. CDR3 sequence: CASTILRGSHYGYTF. Here the CDR3 DNA reads TGTGCCAGCACAATCCTAAGAGGCAGTCATTATGGCTACACCTTC.

This clone was counted a few times. V is TRBV10-3 and J is TRBJ2-3; tentative D call: TRBD1 (6 bases). Trimming pared 6 bases from V and 0 bases from J, leaving 10 bases between. In germline, CDR1 is ENHRY, CDR2 SYGVKD. There are 14 residues in the CDR3. This CDR3 is CAIRDSVSTDTQYF. The CDR3 bases are TGTGCCATCAGGGACAGCGTTAGCACAGATACGCAGTATTTT.

This chain uses TRBV28 with TRBJ2-5; 12 bases match TRBD2. Trimming removed 5 bases from V and 5 bases from J; junction bases left unmatched: 12. Germline values: CDR1 MDHEN, CDR2 SYDVKM. This CDR3 comprises 17 residues. The CDR3 DNA reads as TGTGCCAGCAGTAACCTCGGACTAGCGGGACAGGCGGAGACCCAGTACTTC. This sequence encodes CASSNLGLAGQAETQYF.

The chain uses TRBV14 and TRBJ2-3, with D tentatively TRBD2 (6 bases). The CDR3 is made up of 17 amino acids. The V and J ends lost 4 bases and 0 bases respectively, with 17 bases between them. The germline V gene encodes CDR1 SGHDN and CDR2 FVKESK. The CDR3: CASSRDSMGPSTDTQYF. The CDR3 bases are TGTGCCAGCAGCCGGGACTCTATGGGTCCCAGCACAGATACGCAGTATTTT.

J is TRBJ2-1 and V is TRBV6-6; the match to TRBD2 covers 12 bases. The CDR3 has 15 amino acids. Per the germline V gene, CDR1 is MNHNY and CDR2 is SVGAGI (reference sequence). The trim removed 4 bases at V and 7 bases at J, leaving 5 bases unmatched. CDR3 amino acids: CASSSLAGGPNEQFF. The CDR3 bases are TGTGCCAGCAGTTCCCTAGCGGGAGGGCCGAATGAGCAGTTCTTC.

J is TRBJ2-3 and V is TRBV6-1; weak D call: TRBD2 (6 bases). Germline V CDR1 and CDR2: MNHNS, SASEGT. Trimming left V 10 bases short and J 3 bases short, with 20 bases between. The CDR3 loop spans 15 amino acids. CDR3 region: CATAAGLVGTDTQYF. For the CDR3, the DNA is TGTGCCACAGCGGCGGGGTTGGTTGGAACAGATACGCAGTATTTT.

The chain couples TRBV4-3 to TRBJ1-2, with D maybe TRBD1 (5 bases). Between the trimmed V and J ends, which lost 0 bases and 14 bases, there was a span of 13 bases. The CDR3 spans 12 residues. Germline V lookup: CDR1 LGHNA, CDR2 YSLEER. The CDR3 DNA reads as TGCGCCAGCAGCCAAGATGTGGGCAGGGCGACCTTC. Amino acids: CASSQDVGRATF.

CDR3 coding DNA: TGTGCCAGCTCACCGGGACAGGACACCGGGGAGCTGTTTTTT. Its protein product is CASSPGQDTGELFF. The chain employs TRBV18 and TRBJ2-2, with TRBD1 matching over 8 bases. Germline assignment: CDR1 KGHSH and CDR2 LQKENI. CDR3 length: 14 residues. After removal of 3 bases from V and 3 bases from J, the junction contained 0 bases not matched to a gene.

This clone was recorded a few times. The genes are TRBV28 and TRBJ2-2; 7 positions agree with TRBD1. Germline V gives CDR1 MDHEN, CDR2 SYDVKM. The CDR3 contains 14 residues. V lost 10 bases and J lost 4; bases outside the gene matches: 9. CDR3 coding DNA: TGTGCCACACAGTCCGGGACAGCCACCGGGGAGCTGTTTTTT. It is translated as CATQSGTATGELFF.

The CDR3 is CASSGPLEGVCYNEQFF. DNA of the CDR3: TGCGCCAGCAGTGGGCCCCTTGAGGGGGTGTGCTACAATGAGCAGTTCTTC. V gene TRBV10-1 combines with J gene TRBJ2-1; D possibly corresponds to TRBD1 (6 bases). CDR3 length: 17 residues. V lost 4 bases to trimming and J lost 3 bases, with 19 bases between them. Germline CDR1 is WNHNN and CDR2 is SYGVQD (reference sequence).

The chain joins TRBV2 to TRBJ1-1; D is ambiguous. This CDR3 region has 14 residues. Germline CDR1 is SNHLY and CDR2 is FYNNEI. Trimming took off 3 bases at V and 1 base at J, with 9 bases between the two ends. The CDR3 spells CASSDTRGNTEAFF. CDR3 coding DNA: TGTGCCAGCAGTGATACCCGGGGGAACACTGAAGCTTTCTTT.

This chain connects TRBV6-5 to TRBJ2-7; D is possibly TRBD2 (7 bases). Germline CDR1 reads MNHEY; CDR2 reads SVGAGI. There are 15 residues in the CDR3. V gave up 5 bases and J gave up 4 bases, with 18 bases separating them. In nucleotides, the CDR3 is TGTGCCAGCAGTCCCCAAGGGGGAGGGCCTTACGAGCAGTACTTC. This gives the protein CASSPQGGGPYEQYF.

The chain combines TRBV7-6 with TRBJ2-5; 7 nucleotides line up with TRBD1. Germline CDR1 is SGHVS and CDR2 is FNYEAQ. The CDR3 consists of 14 residues. J lost 0 bases, V lost 3 bases, and 1 base had no gene match. As DNA, the CDR3 is TGTGCCAGCAGCTTGGGACAGAACCAAGAGACCCAGTACTTC. It is translated as CASSLGQNQETQYF.

The chain links TRBV2 to TRBJ1-5; D uncertain. V was pared by 4 bases and J by 3 bases, with 10 bases between. The CDR3 covers 14 residues. CDR1 is SNHLY, CDR2 FYNNEI, per germline. In DNA, the CDR3 is TGTGCCAGCAGTGCCTTGAGGCCCAATCAGCCCCAGCATTTT. It is translated as CASSALRPNQPQHF.

V gene TRBV11-2 combines with J gene TRBJ2-1, with TRBD2 matching over 10 bases. The CDR3 is 15 residues long. The germline CDR1 and CDR2 sequences are SGHAT and FQNNGV. V gave up 5 bases and J gave up 9 bases; unmatched junction bases: 10. The CDR3 region has the DNA TGTGCCAGCAGCGCCCTAAGCGGGAGGGCCGCTGAGCAGTTCTTC. Encoded protein: CASSALSGRAAEQFF.